The 28 T cell receptor beta chains in this list originate from one sample, sequenced in a study of cytomegalovirus exposure and HLA in healthy donors. Both 60 Vbeta primers and 13 Jbeta primers went into the PCR. Sequencing used immunoSEQ multiplex PCR; TCRdb keeps in-frame clones, though not all of them. This sample has 90,000 to 150,000 clones, with 81% found just once. The sequencing sample was made of PBMCs. The receptors shown here come from a woman aged 40-49 years in good health and CMV-seronegative.

The V and J genes are TRBV10-3 and TRBJ1-1; 7 bases agree with TRBD1. Per germline, CDR1 ENHRY and CDR2 SYGVKD. The CDR3 has 13 residues. The CDR3 sequence: CALRRGLGAEAFF. The CDR3 nucleotides are TGTGCGTTACGAAGGGGGCTAGGCGCTGAAGCTTTCTTT.

This chain's CDR3 is CASSQLAGNSLAADTQYF. DNA of the CDR3: TGCGCCAGCAGCCAACTAGCGGGGAATAGCCTAGCCGCAGATACGCAGTATTTT. V is TRBV4-1 and J is TRBJ2-3; 9 positions match TRBD2. The CDR3 runs 18 residues. Germline trimming cut 2 bases from V and 4 bases from J; bases unmatched to any gene: 13. Germline assignment: CDR1 MGHRA and CDR2 YSYEKL.

The chain recombines TRBV4-1 with TRBJ2-6; D is unclear. The CDR3 covers 16 residues. CDR1 is MGHRA and CDR2 is YSYEKL in the germline V gene. V shed 4 bases and J shed 0 bases, with 10 bases lying between them. The CDR3 coding sequence is TGCGCCAGCAGCCGAACTCAACTCTCTGGGGCCAACGTCCTGACTTTC. Amino acids: CASSRTQLSGANVLTF.

V is TRBV29-1 and J is TRBJ2-7; tentative D call: TRBD1 (6 bases). The V gene lost 0 bases and the J gene lost 5 bases, with 11 bases spanning the gap. CDR3 size: 13 residues. Germline V lookup: CDR1 SQVTM, CDR2 ANQGSEA. Here the CDR3 DNA reads TGCAGCGTTGAAGATTTCAGGGGCCACGAGCAGTACTTC. Amino acids: CSVEDFRGHEQYF.

The V gene is TRBV4-2, the J gene TRBJ1-5; TRBD1 matches 8 bases. V lost 6 bases to trimming and J lost 2 bases; unmatched junction nucleotides: 6. CDR1 is LGHNA, CDR2 YNFKEQ, per germline. The CDR3 has 15 residues. CDR3 sequence: CASSQPGQGNQPQHF. CDR3 DNA: TGTGCCAGCAGTCAACCGGGACAGGGCAATCAGCCCCAGCATTTT.

The V and J genes are TRBV9 and TRBJ2-5; TRBD2 matches at 15 bases. This CDR3 spans 16 amino acids. From germline, CDR1 is SGDLS and CDR2 YYNGEE. Trimming at V came to 2 bases and at J to 4 bases, leaving 3 bases not matched to a gene. The CDR3 nucleotides are TGTGCCAGCAGCGTTGGACTAGCGGGAGGGCCAGAGACCCAGTACTTC. Translating gives CASSVGLAGGPETQYF.

V and J are TRBV2 and TRBJ2-5; D call uncertain. The CDR3 totals 12 residues. The V end lost 5 bases, the J end lost 4 bases, and 8 bases lay between the germline ends. The germline gives CDR1 SNHLY, CDR2 FYNNEI. CDR3 residues: CASSYRAETQYF. The CDR3 DNA follows: TGTGCCAGCAGTTATAGAGCAGAGACCCAGTACTTC.

The V and J genes are TRBV28 and TRBJ2-2, with 7 bases matching TRBD2. The CDR3 sequence is 17 residues long. Germline V gene lookup returns CDR1 MDHEN and CDR2 SYDVKM. Trimming took 6 bases from V and 4 from J; bases not matched to a gene: 14. Here the CDR3 DNA reads TGTGCCAGCAGCCCGCGCTCTTTGCGGGAGATCACCGGGGAGCTGTTTTTT. It encodes CASSPRSLREITGELFF. The full variable domain, rest sourced from reference TRBV28 and TRBJ2-2, is DVKVTQSSRYLVKRTGEKVFLECVQDMDHENMFWYRQDPGLGLRLIYFSYDVKMKEKGDIPEGYSVSREKKERFSLILESASTNQTSMYLCASSPRSLREITGELFFGEGSRLTVL.

The chain is built from TRBV7-2 and TRBJ2-7; possible D gene TRBD2, 5 bases. Germline values: CDR1 SGHTA, CDR2 FQGNSA. V lost 3 bases and J lost 5, with 14 bases in between. The CDR3 is 14 amino acids. The CDR3, as DNA: TGTGCCAGCAGCTTTGCGGCTAGCCCCAACGAGCAGTACTTC. Its protein is CASSFAASPNEQYF.

The V call is TRBV9, the J call TRBJ1-3; 8 bases agree with TRBD1. This CDR3 spans 16 amino acids. The V segment lost 2 bases and the J segment 1 base; nucleotides outside the gene matches: 5. Germline loops: CDR1 SGDLS, CDR2 YYNGEE. The CDR3 bases are TGTGCCAGCAGCGTTACAGGGGGTCTATCTGGAAACACCATATATTTT. Translated: CASSVTGGLSGNTIYF. The variable domain in full, with the rest retrieved from reference TRBV9 and TRBJ1-3, is DSGVTQTPKHLITATGQRVTLRCSPRSGDLSVYWYQQSLDQGLQFLIQYYNGEERAKGNILERFSAQQFPDLHSELNLSSLELGDSALYFCASSVTGGLSGNTIYFGEGSWLTVV.

V is TRBV19 and J is TRBJ1-5; 8 nucleotides match TRBD1. The germline V gene encodes CDR1 LNHDA and CDR2 SQIVND (reference sequence). Trimming removed 6 bases from V and 2 bases from J; junction bases left unmatched: 0. This CDR3 contains 13 residues. CDR3 sequence reads: CASRTGGNQPQHF. CDR3 nucleotide sequence: TGTGCCAGTAGGACAGGGGGCAATCAGCCCCAGCATTTT.

This sequence joins TRBV10-1 and TRBJ2-5; 11 bases map to TRBD2. Germline V gene sequence: CDR1 WNHNN, CDR2 SYGVQD (reference sequence). V was clipped by 3 bases and J by 5 bases; unmatched bases: 5. This CDR3 is 15 amino acids long. CDR3 in amino acids: CASSDSGRAGETQYF. CDR3 in DNA: TGCGCCAGCAGTGATAGCGGGAGGGCCGGGGAGACCCAGTACTTC.

V is TRBV28 and J is TRBJ1-5; 7 nucleotides align to TRBD1. The V gene end was trimmed by 4 bases and the J gene end by 3 bases; junction bases not matched to a gene: 9. CDR3 length equals 16 residues. Per germline, CDR1 MDHEN and CDR2 SYDVKM. CDR3: CASSSTTGPDNQPQHF. In nucleotides, the CDR3 is TGTGCCAGCAGTTCCACGACAGGGCCCGACAATCAGCCCCAGCATTTT.

The genes are TRBV7-6 and TRBJ1-1, with a possible D match to TRBD1 (5 bases). This CDR3 is 16 amino acids long. Trimming removed 3 bases from V and 5 bases from J, with 19 bases in between. Germline CDR1 and CDR2: SGHVS and FNYEAQ. The CDR3 sequence is CASSFSQGGWVTEAFF. The CDR3 bases are TGTGCCAGCAGCTTTAGCCAGGGAGGATGGGTGACTGAAGCTTTCTTT.

The chain carries TRBV9 and TRBJ2-7; TRBD2 matches 8 bases. The CDR3 contains 16 residues. Germline CDR1 reads SGDLS; CDR2 reads YYNGEE. V was clipped by 0 bases and J by 5 bases; unmatched bases: 10. CDR3 coding DNA: TGTGCCAGCAGCGTAGCACCGGGACTAGGGGCCCACGAGCAGTACTTC. Translating it yields CASSVAPGLGAHEQYF.

The V gene is TRBV12-5, the J gene TRBJ1-6, with TRBD1 identical over 7 bases. CDR3 length equals 16 residues. Unmatched junction bases numbered 11, after V lost 6 bases and J lost 6 bases. Germline V lookup: CDR1 LGHNT, CDR2 FRNRAP. CDR3: CASGTDAGGTNSPLHF. DNA for the CDR3: TGTGCTAGTGGCACGGACGCAGGGGGGACTAATTCACCCCTCCACTTT.

The chain uses TRBV19 and TRBJ2-7; D perhaps matches TRBD1 (5 bases). CDR3 size: 14 residues. Germline V lookup: CDR1 LNHDA, CDR2 SQIVND (reference sequence). The germline V and J ends were trimmed by 7 bases and 4 bases, with 17 bases remaining between them. CDR3 amino acids: CASKDDQGSYEQYF. The CDR3 bases are TGTGCCAGTAAAGATGACCAGGGCTCTTACGAGCAGTACTTC. Supplemented by reference TRBV19 and TRBJ2-7, the full variable domain reads DGGITQSPKYLFRKEGQNVTLSCEQNLNHDAMYWYRQDPGQGLRLIYYSQIVNDFQKGDIAEGYSVSREKKESFPLTVTSAQKNPTAFYLCASKDDQGSYEQYFGPGTRLTVT.

V and J are TRBV4-1 and TRBJ1-1, with TRBD1 matching over 9 bases. This CDR3 comprises 15 residues. J gave up 10 bases and V 3 bases, and 12 bases lay outside the gene matches. CDR1 and CDR2 (germline): MGHRA, YSYEKL. The CDR3 protein is CASSHPGTGQGGAFF. Written as DNA, the CDR3 is TGCGCCAGCAGCCACCCTGGGACAGGGCAGGGTGGAGCTTTCTTT.

The chain links TRBV20-1 to TRBJ2-7, with D unclear. Germline CDR1 is DFQATT and CDR2 is SNEGSKA (reference sequence). The CDR3 is 11 amino acids. V lost 2 bases to trimming and J lost 4 bases, with 6 bases between them. The CDR3 coding sequence is TGCAGTGCTAGACGAGAATACGAGCAGTACTTC. Translation gives CSARREYEQYF.

This chain links TRBV2 with TRBJ1-2, with TRBD1 identical over 7 bases. After removal of 8 bases from V and 6 bases from J, the junction contained 12 bases not matched to a gene. Germline CDR1 and CDR2: SNHLY and FYNNEI. The CDR3 covers 14 residues. CDR3 DNA sequence: TGTGCCAGCTGGGAACACAGGGGAACGGATGGCTACACCTTC. Translating it yields CASWEHRGTDGYTF. Combining the CDR3 with reference TRBV2 and TRBJ1-2 gives the whole variable domain EPEVTQTPSHQVTQMGQEVILRCVPISNHLYFYWYRQILGQKVEFLVSFYNNEISEKSEIFDDQFSVERPDGSNFTLKIRSTKLEDSAMYFCASWEHRGTDGYTFGSGTRLTVV.

This chain joins TRBV18 and TRBJ1-5, with TRBD1 matching over 9 bases. This CDR3 is built from 17 residues. Per germline, CDR1 KGHSH and CDR2 LQKENI. With 2 bases clipped from V and 0 bases from J, the junction kept 5 bases outside the gene matches. The CDR3 sequence: CASSPGTGRNSNQPQHF. The CDR3 DNA reads TGTGCCAGCTCACCAGGGACAGGGAGGAATAGCAATCAGCCCCAGCATTTT.

The gene calls are TRBV28 and TRBJ1-5; no clear D. V shed 5 bases and J shed 0 bases, with 14 bases lying between them. Looked up from germline, CDR1 is MDHEN and CDR2 is SYDVKM. The CDR3 length is 16 residues. The CDR3 bases are TGTGCCAGCAGTCTCCCGGGTCCTAATAGCAATCAGCCCCAGCATTTT. Translating it yields CASSLPGPNSNQPQHF.

This chain links TRBV4-1 with TRBJ2-3, with TRBD1 matching 9 bases. V lost 4 bases to trimming and J lost 2 bases; unmatched junction nucleotides: 10. The CDR3 runs to 17 residues. In germline, CDR1 is MGHRA, CDR2 YSYEKL. CDR3 coding DNA: TGCGCCAGCAGCCGGATGGGGACAGGGTATAACACAGATACGCAGTATTTT. Translation: CASSRMGTGYNTDTQYF.

The V gene is TRBV4-1, the J gene TRBJ1-2; D is perhaps TRBD1 (5 bases). Germline assignment: CDR1 MGHRA and CDR2 YSYEKL. Deletions cut 2 bases from V and 1 base from J, with 17 bases between. The CDR3 sequence is 17 residues long. The DNA for the CDR3 is TGCGCCAGCAGCCAATTAACTGGTTCCGGGGGTAACTATGGCTACACCTTC. This codes for CASSQLTGSGGNYGYTF.

The gene calls are TRBV19 and TRBJ1-1, with 7 bases lining up with TRBD1. The CDR3 consists of 15 residues. Germline assignment: CDR1 LNHDA and CDR2 SQIVND (reference sequence). The J segment lost 5 bases and the V segment lost 1 base, leaving 7 bases of the junction unmatched. The CDR3 bases are TGTGCCAGTAGTATAGTACCGACAGGGCAGACTGAAGCTTTCTTT. Protein: CASSIVPTGQTEAFF.

This sequence joins TRBV5-1 and TRBJ2-7, with 9 bases lining up with TRBD2. This CDR3 is 16 amino acids long. Germline V lookup: CDR1 SGHRS, CDR2 YFSETQ. Trimming took 0 bases from V and 1 from J; bases not matched to a gene: 5. In DNA, the CDR3 is TGCGCCAGCAGCTTGGGGGCTAGCGGGAATTCCTACGAGCAGTACTTC. Translating it yields CASSLGASGNSYEQYF. Using reference TRBV5-1 and TRBJ2-7 for the parts outside the CDR3, the full variable domain is KAGVTQTPRYLIKTRGQQVTLSCSPISGHRSVSWYQQTPGQGLQFLFEYFSETQRNKGNFPGRFSGRQFSNSRSEMNVSTLELGDSALYLCASSLGASGNSYEQYFGPGTRLTVT.

The chain couples TRBV6-6 to TRBJ1-4; 9 nucleotides agree with TRBD1. J was trimmed by 10 bases and V by 5 bases; bases with no gene match: 11. Per the germline V gene, CDR1 is MNHNY and CDR2 is SVGAGI (reference sequence). The CDR3 runs 15 residues. This CDR3 is CASSTPGTGLAKLFF. Here the CDR3 DNA reads TGTGCCAGCAGTACCCCCGGGACAGGGTTGGCAAAACTGTTTTTT.

This clone was recorded only once. The rearrangement joins TRBV19 to TRBJ2-5, with D possibly being TRBD1 (6 bases). CDR3 length: 19 residues. Trimming shortened V by 3 bases and J by 4 bases, and 27 bases separated the two germline ends. Germline V lookup: CDR1 LNHDA, CDR2 SQIVND (reference sequence). CDR3 sequence: CASSIIVSGANGKLETQYF. The DNA for the CDR3 is TGTGCCAGTAGTATTATCGTCTCAGGGGCTAACGGGAAGTTAGAGACCCAGTACTTC.